A single sample gave rise to the 8 T cell receptor beta chains below, sequenced in a study of shared clonotypes between healthy human individuals. Measured with immunoSEQ multiplex PCR; TCRdb has only the in-frame clones, and not every one. Of millions of clones in the sample, just over 90% are singletons; the top ten hold 0.11% to 0.15%. The sequenced material came from naive CD4+ T cells sorted from blood. Subset: CD45RA+ positively selected. The receptors derive from a man between 18 and 35 years old in good health.

This clone was detected only a few times. The V and J genes are TRBV2 and TRBJ1-2, with D possibly matching TRBD1 (6 bases). This CDR3 spans 11 amino acids. The germline V gene has CDR1 SNHLY and CDR2 FYNNEI. V was trimmed by 5 bases and J by 8 bases, leaving 9 bases between them. The CDR3 nucleotides read TGTGCCAGCAGTTCAGGGGCCGGCTACACCTTC. Translation: CASSSGAGYTF.

This clone occurred once. The rearrangement joins TRBV2 to TRBJ1-3, with 8 bases lining up with TRBD1. The CDR3 has 15 amino acids. V lost 1 base, J lost 4 bases, and 3 bases stayed unmatched. Germline loops: CDR1 SNHLY, CDR2 FYNNEI. CDR3 sequence reads: CASSEGTGIGNTIYF. As DNA, the CDR3 is TGTGCCAGCAGTGAAGGGACAGGGATCGGAAACACCATATATTTT.

For this clone: Other DNA sequences in this sample translate to the same CDR3. This chain links TRBV27 with TRBJ1-5, with 10 nucleotides matching TRBD1. After removal of 2 bases from V and 3 bases from J, the junction contained 1 base not matched to a gene. The CDR3 is 15 amino acids. The germline V gene encodes CDR1 MNHEY and CDR2 SMNVEV (reference sequence). CDR3 residues: CASSLGTGDNQPQHF. The CDR3 nucleotides read TGTGCCAGCAGTTTAGGGACAGGGGACAATCAGCCCCAGCATTTT.

J is TRBJ1-5 and V is TRBV5-5; maybe TRBD1 (5 bases). The germline gives CDR1 SGHKS, CDR2 YYEKEE (reference sequence). Trimming took off 4 bases at V and 0 bases at J, with 11 bases between the two ends. The CDR3 length is 15 residues. In DNA, the CDR3 is TGTGCCAGCAGCGAGACAGCAGATAGCAATCAGCCCCAGCATTTT. Amino acids: CASSETADSNQPQHF.

V and J are TRBV29-1 and TRBJ1-2; 7 bases map to TRBD1. After removal of 7 bases from V and 12 bases from J, the junction contained 11 bases not matched to a gene. The germline V gene has CDR1 SQVTM and CDR2 ANQGSEA. The CDR3 is 11 residues long. The CDR3 DNA follows: TGCAGCGCCGAGGGGGGACAGCCGCACACCTTC. Amino acid sequence: CSAEGGQPHTF.

The V and J genes are TRBV9 and TRBJ2-5; D is possibly TRBD2 (6 bases). CDR1 SGDLS and CDR2 YYNGEE come from the germline V gene. Trimming pared 0 bases from V and 7 bases from J, leaving 22 bases between. The CDR3 totals 17 residues. CDR3 in DNA: TGTGCCAGCAGCGTAGCTTGGGGTAGCGGATCACCCGGGACCCAGTACTTC. This gives the protein CASSVAWGSGSPGTQYF. Together with reference TRBV9 and TRBJ2-5, the CDR3 gives the full variable domain: DSGVTQTPKHLITATGQRVTLRCSPRSGDLSVYWYQQSLDQGLQFLIQYYNGEERAKGNILERFSAQQFPDLHSELNLSSLELGDSALYFCASSVAWGSGSPGTQYFGPGTRLLVL.

The chain uses TRBV29-1 and TRBJ2-5, with D possibly TRBD2 on 6 matching bases. Per germline, CDR1 SQVTM and CDR2 ANQGSEA. CDR3 length: 12 amino acids. The V gene lost 8 bases and the J gene lost 9 bases, with 19 bases spanning the gap. In DNA form, the CDR3 reads TGCAGCTTTCAAAGAGGGGAGCGGGCCCAGTACTTC. Residues: CSFQRGERAQYF.

To note about this clone: Other DNA sequences in the same sample also yield this CDR3. This chain joins TRBV5-1 and TRBJ2-3; no firm D call. CDR3 length equals 14 residues. V was shortened by 0 bases and J by 2 bases, with 7 bases between the two germline ends. CDR1 and CDR2 (germline): SGHRS, YFSETQ. CDR3 bases: TGCGCCAGCAGCTTGGGAGGTTCCACAGATACGCAGTATTTT. Translated: CASSLGGSTDTQYF. Supplemented by reference TRBV5-1 and TRBJ2-3, the full variable domain reads KAGVTQTPRYLIKTRGQQVTLSCSPISGHRSVSWYQQTPGQGLQFLFEYFSETQRNKGNFPGRFSGRQFSNSRSEMNVSTLELGDSALYLCASSLGGSTDTQYFGPGTRLTVL.